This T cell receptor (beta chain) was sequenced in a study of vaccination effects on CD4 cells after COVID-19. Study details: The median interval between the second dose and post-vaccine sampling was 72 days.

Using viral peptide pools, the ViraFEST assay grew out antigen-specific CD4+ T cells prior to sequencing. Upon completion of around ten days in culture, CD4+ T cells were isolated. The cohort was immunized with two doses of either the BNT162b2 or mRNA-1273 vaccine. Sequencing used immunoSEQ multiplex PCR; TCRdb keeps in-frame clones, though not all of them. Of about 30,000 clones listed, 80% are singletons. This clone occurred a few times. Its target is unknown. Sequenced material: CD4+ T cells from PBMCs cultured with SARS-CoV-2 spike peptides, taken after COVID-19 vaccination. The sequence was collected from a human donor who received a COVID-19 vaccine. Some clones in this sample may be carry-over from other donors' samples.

The CDR3 protein is CASSLGQDTGELFF. CDR3 coding DNA: TGCGCCAGCAGCTTGGGACAGGACACCGGGGAGCTGTTTTTT. The chain combines TRBV5-1 with TRBJ2-2; D is perhaps TRBD1 (6 bases). The V and J ends lost 0 bases and 3 bases respectively, with 6 bases between them. This CDR3 has 14 residues. Germline V gene sequence: CDR1 SGHRS, CDR2 YFSETQ.